This T cell receptor (beta chain) was retrieved from a study of blood T cells in healthy people across ages (dated by TCRdb to the mid-2010s). Background on the whole study: In model experiments, template switching captured about one uniquely barcoded TCR beta cDNA molecule for every two T cells. To track age-related changes in TCR beta repertoire diversity, the study relied on deep sequencing normalized with unique cDNA molecular identifiers. The donors were divided into four age groups: young (average around 15 years), middle-aged (roughly 40), aged (around 67) and long-lived (roughly 82). To avoid experimental bias, donors of different ages were distributed randomly across sequencing lanes. Using the same blood draw, the study looked at two additional independent replicas of 1 million unique cDNA reads for two donors, one aged 18 to 29 and the other aged 80 or older.

The roughly 37 donors, aged about 6 to 95 years, were systemically healthy Caucasian individuals from Russia. Approximately 10 milliliters of peripheral blood were collected from each donor into EDTA-treated Vacutainer tubes. Ficoll-Paque density-gradient centrifugation was used to isolate PBMCs, with at least 6 million per sample. Total RNA, at least 6 micrograms per sample, was extracted from PBMCs with Trizol reagent. For every donor, an aliquot of PBMCs went through flow cytometry to measure the percentages of naive CD45RAhigh/CD27high T cells. The CDR3 sequence holds 14 residues, the cysteine and phenylalanine included. Only the CDR3 part of the read is kept: 42 bases, read in frame from the first base. CDR1 and CDR2, per the germline V gene (reference sequence), are LNHNV and YYDKDF. V gives up 0 bases and J gives up 7 bases, and the segment between their germline ends measures 12 bases. Library construction relied on 5' RACE. The data were produced on an Illumina HiSeq 2500. A second 7 to 11 cycle PCR used a sample-barcoded 5' primer and a J-beta primer mix. A unique molecular identifier was introduced onto each TCR beta cDNA molecule by a template-switch 5' adaptor carrying 12 random nucleotides. Each sample yielded at least 3 million CDR3-containing paired-end reads. All of the RNA was converted into first-strand cDNA using the Mint cDNA synthesis kit, with a TRBC-specific oligonucleotide serving as the primer. All cDNA was treated with uracil-DNA glycosylase and then went through a first 18-cycle PCR with the universal primers M1SS and BC2_uni_R. Regarding the original processing steps: Each sample was normalized by randomly selecting 1 million high-quality reads, each carrying a distinct molecular identifier. Instead of being binned into consensus sequences, reads that shared molecular identifiers were thrown out. CDR3 identification, clonotype clustering and error correction used MiTCR with a Q25 quality threshold and the strictest error-elimination algorithm. A nonparametric unseen species model with Euler transformation was used to estimate lower-bound total TCR beta diversity. The public reads were reanalyzed by TCRdb: fastp trimming at Q25, MiXCR alignment, in-frame beta chains only. CDR3 protein duplicates are merged, each entry listing the most common genes and DNA. The V and J calls follow TCRdb's processing rather than the paper's. Recorded for this sample are 780,000 or so distinct CDR3 sequences; 53% of them occurred a single time. Roughly 40% of the sample belongs to the ten largest clones.

General study outcomes and caveats: As age increased, observed TCR beta diversity per million T cells dropped in a roughly linear way, and a significant reduction was already evident by age around 41. Because donor CMV infection status was unknown, age-related changes in expanded clonotypes were potentially confounded. Because profiling used bulk unsorted PBMCs, naive and antigen-experienced compartments could not be compared conclusively. Observed TCR beta diversity correlated strongly with the percentage of naive T cells measured by flow cytometry. Compared with the aged group, more naive CD4+ T cells, fewer expanded clones and increased TCR diversity were shown by the long-lived group, suggesting age selection. Total diversity estimates from one million sequenced T cells were considered lower bounds and underestimates.

With respect to this clonotype: Its antigen has not been determined. No much larger clone exists at a distance of one base, and base qualities are not known.

The source material was blood. This TCR came from a man older than 75 in good health. The chain was built from TRBV15 and TRBJ1-2; a confident D gene designation cannot be given. The DNA sequence is as follows: TGTGCCACCAGCAGAGACCAGGAAGGCTGTGGCTACACCTTC. The encoded protein is CATSRDQEGCGYTF.